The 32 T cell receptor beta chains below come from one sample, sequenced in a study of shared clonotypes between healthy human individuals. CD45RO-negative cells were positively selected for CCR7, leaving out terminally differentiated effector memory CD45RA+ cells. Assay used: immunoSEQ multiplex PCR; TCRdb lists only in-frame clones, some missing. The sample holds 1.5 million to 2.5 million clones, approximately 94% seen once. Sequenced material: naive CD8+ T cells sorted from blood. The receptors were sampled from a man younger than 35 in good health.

The CDR3 reads CASSPRLAGGQNEQFF. The CDR3 DNA reads TGTGCCAGCAGCCCCCGACTAGCGGGGGGGCAGAATGAGCAGTTCTTC. V and J are TRBV7-8 and TRBJ2-1; TRBD2 agrees at 14 bases. This CDR3 region has 16 residues. Germline lookup yields CDR1 SGHVS and CDR2 FQNEAQ. The junction had 7 bases not matched to a gene; V was cut back by 5 bases and J by 7 bases.

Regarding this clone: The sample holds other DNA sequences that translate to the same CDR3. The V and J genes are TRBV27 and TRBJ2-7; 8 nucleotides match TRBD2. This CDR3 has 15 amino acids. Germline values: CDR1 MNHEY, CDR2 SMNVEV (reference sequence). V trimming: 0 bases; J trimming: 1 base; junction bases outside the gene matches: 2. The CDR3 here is CASSLSSGSSYEQYF. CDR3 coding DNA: TGTGCCAGCAGTTTATCCAGCGGGAGTTCCTACGAGCAGTACTTC.

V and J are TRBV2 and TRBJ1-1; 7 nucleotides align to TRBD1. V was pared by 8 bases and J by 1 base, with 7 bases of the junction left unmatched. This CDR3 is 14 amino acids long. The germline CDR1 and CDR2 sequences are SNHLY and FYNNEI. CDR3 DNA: TGTGCCAGCGCAGACTGGACAGGGAACACTGAAGCTTTCTTT. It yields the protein CASADWTGNTEAFF.

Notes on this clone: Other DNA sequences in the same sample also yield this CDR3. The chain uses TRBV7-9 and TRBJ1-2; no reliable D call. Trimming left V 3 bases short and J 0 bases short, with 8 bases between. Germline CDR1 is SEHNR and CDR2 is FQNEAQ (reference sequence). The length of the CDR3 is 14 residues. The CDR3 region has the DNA TGTGCCAGCAGCTTGGGCGCAGCTAACTATGGCTACACCTTC. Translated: CASSLGAANYGYTF.

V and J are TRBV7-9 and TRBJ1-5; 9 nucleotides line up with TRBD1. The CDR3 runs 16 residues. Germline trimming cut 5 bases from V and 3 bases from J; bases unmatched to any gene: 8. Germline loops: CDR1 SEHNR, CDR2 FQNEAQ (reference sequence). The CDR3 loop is CASSQEGTGPNQPQHF. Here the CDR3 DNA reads TGTGCCAGCAGCCAAGAGGGGACAGGGCCCAATCAGCCCCAGCATTTT.

CDR3 sequence: CASSLQGGYYEQYF. In nucleotides, the CDR3 is TGTGCCAGCAGTTTACAAGGGGGATACTACGAGCAGTACTTC. The gene calls are TRBV28 and TRBJ2-7; a weak D match, TRBD1 (6 bases). CDR3 length: 14 residues. Trimming took off 2 bases at V and 3 bases at J, with 11 bases between the two ends. Per the germline V gene, CDR1 is MDHEN and CDR2 is SYDVKM.

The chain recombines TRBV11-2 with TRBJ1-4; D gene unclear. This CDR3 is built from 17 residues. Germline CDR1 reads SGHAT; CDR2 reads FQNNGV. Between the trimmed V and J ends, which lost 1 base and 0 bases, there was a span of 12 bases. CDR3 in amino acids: CASSLVAQLPTNEKLFF. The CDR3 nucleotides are TGTGCCAGCAGCTTAGTTGCCCAGCTTCCAACTAATGAAAAACTGTTTTTT.

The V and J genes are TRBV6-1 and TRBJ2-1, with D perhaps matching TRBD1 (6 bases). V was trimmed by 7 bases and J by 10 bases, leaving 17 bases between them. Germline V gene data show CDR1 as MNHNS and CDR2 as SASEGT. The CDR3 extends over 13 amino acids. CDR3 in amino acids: CASINAGEGEQFF. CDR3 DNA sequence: TGTGCCAGCATCAACGCAGGGGAAGGAGAGCAGTTCTTC.

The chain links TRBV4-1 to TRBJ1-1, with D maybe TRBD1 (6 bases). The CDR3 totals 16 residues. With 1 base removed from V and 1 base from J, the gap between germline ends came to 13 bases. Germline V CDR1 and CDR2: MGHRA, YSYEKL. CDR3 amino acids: CASSQALTGKNTEAFF. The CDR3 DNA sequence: TGCGCCAGCAGCCAAGCTCTAACAGGGAAGAACACTGAAGCTTTCTTT.

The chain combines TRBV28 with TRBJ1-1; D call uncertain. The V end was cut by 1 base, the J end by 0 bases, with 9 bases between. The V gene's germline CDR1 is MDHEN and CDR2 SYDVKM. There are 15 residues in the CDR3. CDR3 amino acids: CASSLFSVMNTEAFF. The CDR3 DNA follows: TGTGCCAGCAGTTTATTTTCGGTAATGAACACTGAAGCTTTCTTT. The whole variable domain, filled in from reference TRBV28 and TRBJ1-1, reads DVKVTQSSRYLVKRTGEKVFLECVQDMDHENMFWYRQDPGLGLRLIYFSYDVKMKEKGDIPEGYSVSREKKERFSLILESASTNQTSMYLCASSLFSVMNTEAFFGQGTRLTVV.

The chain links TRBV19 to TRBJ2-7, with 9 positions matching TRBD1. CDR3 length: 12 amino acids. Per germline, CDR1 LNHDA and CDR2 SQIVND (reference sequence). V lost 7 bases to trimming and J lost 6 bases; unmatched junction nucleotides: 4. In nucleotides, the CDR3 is TGTGCCAGTACAACAGGGGGCTCCGAGCAGTACTTC. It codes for CASTTGGSEQYF.

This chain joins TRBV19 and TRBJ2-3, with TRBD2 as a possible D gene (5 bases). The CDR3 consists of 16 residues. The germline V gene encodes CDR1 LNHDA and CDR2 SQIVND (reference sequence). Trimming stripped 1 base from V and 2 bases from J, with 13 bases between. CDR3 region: CASSIASGLFTDTQYF. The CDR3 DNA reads TGTGCCAGTAGTATAGCCAGCGGACTTTTCACAGATACGCAGTATTTT.

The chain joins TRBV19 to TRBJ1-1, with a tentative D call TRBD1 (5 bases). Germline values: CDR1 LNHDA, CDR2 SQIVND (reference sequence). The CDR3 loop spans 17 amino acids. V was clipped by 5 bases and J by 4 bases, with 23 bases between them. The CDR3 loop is CASSPWAGDLVGTEAFF. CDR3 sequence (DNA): TGTGCCAGTAGTCCCTGGGCGGGGGATCTGGTCGGCACTGAAGCTTTCTTT.

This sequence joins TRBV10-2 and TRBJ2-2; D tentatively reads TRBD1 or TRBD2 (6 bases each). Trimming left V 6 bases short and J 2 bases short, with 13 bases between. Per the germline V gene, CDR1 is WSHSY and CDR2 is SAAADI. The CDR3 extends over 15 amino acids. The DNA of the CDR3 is TGCGCCAGCAGGCGGGACACTTACAACACCGGGGAGCTGTTTTTT. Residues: CASRRDTYNTGELFF.

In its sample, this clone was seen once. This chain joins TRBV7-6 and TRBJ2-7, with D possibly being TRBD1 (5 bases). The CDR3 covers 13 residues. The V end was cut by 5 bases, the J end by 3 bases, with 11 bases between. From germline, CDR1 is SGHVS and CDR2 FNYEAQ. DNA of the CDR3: TGTGCCAGCAGCGCGGAAAGGGGCTACGAGCAGTACTTC. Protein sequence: CASSAERGYEQYF.

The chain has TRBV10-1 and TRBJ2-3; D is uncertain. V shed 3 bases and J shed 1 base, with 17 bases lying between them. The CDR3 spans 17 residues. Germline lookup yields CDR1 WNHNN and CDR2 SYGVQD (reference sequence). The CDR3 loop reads CASSDVAWGSGTDTQYF. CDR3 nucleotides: TGCGCCAGCAGTGATGTAGCATGGGGTTCGGGCACAGATACGCAGTATTTT.

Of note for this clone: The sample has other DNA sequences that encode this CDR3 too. CDR3 loop: CASSVGDVYEQYF. The CDR3 DNA reads as TGTGCCAGCAGCGTAGGGGATGTCTACGAGCAGTACTTC. The gene calls are TRBV9 and TRBJ2-7; D is unclear. Trimming pared 0 bases from V and 3 bases from J, leaving 7 bases between. Germline values: CDR1 SGDLS, CDR2 YYNGEE. CDR3 length equals 13 residues.

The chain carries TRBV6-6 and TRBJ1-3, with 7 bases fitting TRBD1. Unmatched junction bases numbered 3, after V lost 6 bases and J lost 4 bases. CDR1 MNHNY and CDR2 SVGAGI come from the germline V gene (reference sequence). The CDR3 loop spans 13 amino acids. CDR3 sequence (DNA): TGTGCCAGCAGCCAGGGACAGGGAAACACCATATATTTT. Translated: CASSQGQGNTIYF.

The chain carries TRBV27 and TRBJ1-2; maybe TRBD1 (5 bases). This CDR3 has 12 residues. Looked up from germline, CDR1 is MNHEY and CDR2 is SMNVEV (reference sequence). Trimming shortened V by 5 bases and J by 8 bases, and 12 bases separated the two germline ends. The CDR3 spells CASSTPGGGYTF. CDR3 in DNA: TGTGCCAGCAGTACACCGGGGGGAGGCTACACCTTC.

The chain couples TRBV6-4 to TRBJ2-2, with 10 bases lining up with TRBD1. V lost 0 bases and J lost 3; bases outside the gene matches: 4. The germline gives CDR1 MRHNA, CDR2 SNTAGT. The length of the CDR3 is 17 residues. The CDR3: CASSDSGDRGYTGELFF. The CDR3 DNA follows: TGTGCCAGCAGTGACTCCGGGGACAGGGGATACACCGGGGAGCTGTTTTTT.

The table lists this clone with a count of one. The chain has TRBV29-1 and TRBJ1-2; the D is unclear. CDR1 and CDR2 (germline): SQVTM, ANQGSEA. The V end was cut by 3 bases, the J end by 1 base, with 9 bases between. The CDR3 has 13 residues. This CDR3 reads CSVDQDYNYGYTF. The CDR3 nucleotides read TGCAGCGTTGATCAAGACTATAACTATGGCTACACCTTC. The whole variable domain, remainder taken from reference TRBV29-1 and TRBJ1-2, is SAVISQKPSRDICQRGTSLTIQCQVDSQVTMMFWYRQQPGQSLTLIATANQGSEATYESGFVIDKFPISRPNLTFSTLTVSNMSPEDSSIYLCSVDQDYNYGYTFGSGTRLTVV.

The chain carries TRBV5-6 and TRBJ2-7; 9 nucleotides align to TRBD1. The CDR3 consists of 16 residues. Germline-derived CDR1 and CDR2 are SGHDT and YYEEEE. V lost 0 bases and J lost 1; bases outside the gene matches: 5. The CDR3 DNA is TGTGCCAGCAGCTTGGTGGGACAGGGCATTTCCTACGAGCAGTACTTC. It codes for CASSLVGQGISYEQYF. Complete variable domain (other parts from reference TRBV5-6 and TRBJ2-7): DAGVTQSPTHLIKTRGQQVTLRCSPKSGHDTVSWYQQALGQGPQFIFQYYEEEERQRGNFPDRFSGHQFPNYSSELNVNALLLGDSALYLCASSLVGQGISYEQYFGPGTRLTVT.

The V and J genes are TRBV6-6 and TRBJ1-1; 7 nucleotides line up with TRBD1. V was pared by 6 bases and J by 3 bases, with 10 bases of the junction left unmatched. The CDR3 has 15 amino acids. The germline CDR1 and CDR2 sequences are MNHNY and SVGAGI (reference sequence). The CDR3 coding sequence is TGTGCCAGCAGCTACCTCGGGACAGACTACACTGAAGCTTTCTTT. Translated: CASSYLGTDYTEAFF.

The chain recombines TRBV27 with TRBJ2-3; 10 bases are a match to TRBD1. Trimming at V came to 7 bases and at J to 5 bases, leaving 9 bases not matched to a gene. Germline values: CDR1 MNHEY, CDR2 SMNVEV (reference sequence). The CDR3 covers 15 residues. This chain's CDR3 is CASTNPRDRGDTQYF. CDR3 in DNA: TGTGCCAGCACAAACCCCCGGGACAGGGGAGATACGCAGTATTTT.

The CDR3 nucleotides are TGTGCCAGCAGTATATTAGCGGGAGGACCCTACGAGCAGTACTTC. It encodes CASSILAGGPYEQYF. The chain links TRBV28 to TRBJ2-7; 10 bases match TRBD2. The trim removed 5 bases at V and 2 bases at J, leaving 6 bases unmatched. Germline CDR1 reads MDHEN; CDR2 reads SYDVKM. The CDR3 totals 15 residues.

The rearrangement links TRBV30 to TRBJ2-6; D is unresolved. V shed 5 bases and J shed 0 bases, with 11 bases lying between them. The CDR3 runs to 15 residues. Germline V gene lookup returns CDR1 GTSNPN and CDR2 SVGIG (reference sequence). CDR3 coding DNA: TGTGCCTGGGGGCGGCCCTACTCTGGGGCCAACGTCCTGACTTTC. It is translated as CAWGRPYSGANVLTF.

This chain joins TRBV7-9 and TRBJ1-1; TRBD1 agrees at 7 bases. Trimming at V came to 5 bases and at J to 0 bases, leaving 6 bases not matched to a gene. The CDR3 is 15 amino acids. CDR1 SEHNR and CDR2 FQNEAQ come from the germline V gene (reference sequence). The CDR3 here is CASSIGDSMNTEAFF. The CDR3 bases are TGTGCCAGCAGCATTGGGGACAGCATGAACACTGAAGCTTTCTTT.

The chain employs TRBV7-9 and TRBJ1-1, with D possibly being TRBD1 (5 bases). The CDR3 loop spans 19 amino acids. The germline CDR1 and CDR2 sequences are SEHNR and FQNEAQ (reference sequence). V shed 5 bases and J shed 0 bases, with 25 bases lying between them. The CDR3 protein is CASSPPGLLNFSLNTEAFF. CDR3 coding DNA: TGTGCCAGCAGCCCACCGGGACTGTTAAATTTCTCTCTGAACACTGAAGCTTTCTTT. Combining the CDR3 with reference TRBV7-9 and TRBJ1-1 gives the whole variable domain DTGVSQNPRHKITKRGQNVTFRCDPISEHNRLYWYRQTLGQGPEFLTYFQNEAQLEKSRLLSDRFSAERPKGSFSTLEIQRTEQGDSAMYLCASSPPGLLNFSLNTEAFFGQGTRLTVV.

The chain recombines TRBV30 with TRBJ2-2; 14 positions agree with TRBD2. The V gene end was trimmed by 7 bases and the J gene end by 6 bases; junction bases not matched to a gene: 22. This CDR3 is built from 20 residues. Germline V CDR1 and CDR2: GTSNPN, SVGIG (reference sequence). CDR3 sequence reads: CASQSFLGLAGGRGAGELFF. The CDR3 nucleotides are TGTGCCTCCCAGAGCTTCCTCGGACTAGCGGGGGGAAGGGGGGCCGGGGAGCTGTTTTTT.

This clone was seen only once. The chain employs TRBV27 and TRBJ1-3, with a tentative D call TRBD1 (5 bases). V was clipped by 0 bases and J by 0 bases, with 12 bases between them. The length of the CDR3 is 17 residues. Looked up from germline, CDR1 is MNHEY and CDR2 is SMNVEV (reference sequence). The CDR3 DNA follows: TGTGCCAGCAGTTTATCGGGGGACCGTTACTCTGGAAACACCATATATTTT. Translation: CASSLSGDRYSGNTIYF.

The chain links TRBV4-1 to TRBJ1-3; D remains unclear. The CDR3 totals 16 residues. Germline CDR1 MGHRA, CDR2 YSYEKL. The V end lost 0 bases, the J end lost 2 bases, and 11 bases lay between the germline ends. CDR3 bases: TGCGCCAGCAGCCAAGATGGAGAGGGAACTGGAAACACCATATATTTT. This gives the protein CASSQDGEGTGNTIYF.

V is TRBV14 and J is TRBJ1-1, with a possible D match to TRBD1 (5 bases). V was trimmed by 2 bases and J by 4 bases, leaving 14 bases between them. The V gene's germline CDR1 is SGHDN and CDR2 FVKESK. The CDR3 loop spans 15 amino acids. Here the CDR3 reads CASSQFGTGGTEAFF. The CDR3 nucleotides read TGTGCCAGCAGCCAATTTGGGACCGGAGGCACTGAAGCTTTCTTT. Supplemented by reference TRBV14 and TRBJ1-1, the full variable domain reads EAGVTQFPSHSVIEKGQTVTLRCDPISGHDNLYWYRRVMGKEIKFLLHFVKESKQDESGMPNNRFLAERTGGTYSTLKVQPAELEDSGVYFCASSQFGTGGTEAFFGQGTRLTVV.